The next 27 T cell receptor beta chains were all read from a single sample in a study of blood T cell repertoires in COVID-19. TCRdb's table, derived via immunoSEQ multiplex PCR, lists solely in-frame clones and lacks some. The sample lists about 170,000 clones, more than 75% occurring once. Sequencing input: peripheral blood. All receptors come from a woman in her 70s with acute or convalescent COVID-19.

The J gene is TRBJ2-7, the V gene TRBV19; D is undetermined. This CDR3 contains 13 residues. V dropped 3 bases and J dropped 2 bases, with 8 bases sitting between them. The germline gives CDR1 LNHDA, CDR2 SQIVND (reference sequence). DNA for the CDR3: TGTGCCAGTAGTATGGGCAGAACCTACGAGCAGTACTTC. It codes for CASSMGRTYEQYF.

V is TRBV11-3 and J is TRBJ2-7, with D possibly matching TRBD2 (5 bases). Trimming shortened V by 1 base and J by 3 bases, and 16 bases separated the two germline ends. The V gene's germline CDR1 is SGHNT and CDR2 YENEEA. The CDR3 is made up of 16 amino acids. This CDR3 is CASSLVPSGSDYEQYF. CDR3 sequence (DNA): TGTGCCAGCAGCTTAGTACCAAGCGGTAGCGACTACGAGCAGTACTTC.

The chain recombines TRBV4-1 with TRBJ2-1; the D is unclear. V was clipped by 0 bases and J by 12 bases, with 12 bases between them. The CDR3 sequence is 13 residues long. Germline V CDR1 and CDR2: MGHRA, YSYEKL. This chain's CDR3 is CASSQDGSIRQFF. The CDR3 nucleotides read TGCGCCAGCAGCCAAGATGGTAGTATACGGCAGTTCTTC.

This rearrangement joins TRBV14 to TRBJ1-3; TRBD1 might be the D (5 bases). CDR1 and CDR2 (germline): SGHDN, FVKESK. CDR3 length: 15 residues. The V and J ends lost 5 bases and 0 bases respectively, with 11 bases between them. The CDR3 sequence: CASSEQALSGNTIYF. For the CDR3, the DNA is TGTGCCAGCAGCGAACAGGCCCTCTCTGGAAACACCATATATTTT.

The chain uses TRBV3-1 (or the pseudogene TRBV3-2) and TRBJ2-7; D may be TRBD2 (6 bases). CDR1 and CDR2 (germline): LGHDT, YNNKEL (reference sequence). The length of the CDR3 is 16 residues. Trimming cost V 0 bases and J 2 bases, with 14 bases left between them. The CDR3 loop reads CASSQDLRGAPYEQYF. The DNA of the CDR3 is TGTGCCAGCAGCCAAGATCTGCGCGGGGCCCCCTACGAGCAGTACTTC.

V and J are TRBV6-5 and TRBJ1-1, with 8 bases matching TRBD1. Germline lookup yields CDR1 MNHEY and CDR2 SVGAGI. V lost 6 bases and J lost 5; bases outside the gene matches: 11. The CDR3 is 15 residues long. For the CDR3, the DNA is TGTGCCAGCAGCCCGGACAGGGTTTGGAAGACTGAAGCTTTCTTT. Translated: CASSPDRVWKTEAFF.

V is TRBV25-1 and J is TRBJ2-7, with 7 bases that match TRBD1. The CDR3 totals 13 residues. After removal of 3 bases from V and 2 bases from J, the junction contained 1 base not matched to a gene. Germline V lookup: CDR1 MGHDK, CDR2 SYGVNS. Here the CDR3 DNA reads TGTGCCAGCAGTGAGACAGGGACCTACGAGCAGTACTTC. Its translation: CASSETGTYEQYF.

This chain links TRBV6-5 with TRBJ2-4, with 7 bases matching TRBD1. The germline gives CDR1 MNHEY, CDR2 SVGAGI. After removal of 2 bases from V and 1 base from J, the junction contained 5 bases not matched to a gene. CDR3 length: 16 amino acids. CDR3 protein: CASSYPVTGAKNIQYF. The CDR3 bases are TGTGCCAGCAGTTACCCGGTGACAGGGGCCAAAAACATTCAGTACTTC.

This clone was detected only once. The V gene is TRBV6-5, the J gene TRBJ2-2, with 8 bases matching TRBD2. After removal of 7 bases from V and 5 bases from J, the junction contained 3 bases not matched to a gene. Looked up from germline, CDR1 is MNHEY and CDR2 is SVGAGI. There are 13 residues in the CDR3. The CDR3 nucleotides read TGTGCCAGCACGGCTAGCGGGACCGGGGAGCTGTTTTTT. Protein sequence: CASTASGTGELFF.

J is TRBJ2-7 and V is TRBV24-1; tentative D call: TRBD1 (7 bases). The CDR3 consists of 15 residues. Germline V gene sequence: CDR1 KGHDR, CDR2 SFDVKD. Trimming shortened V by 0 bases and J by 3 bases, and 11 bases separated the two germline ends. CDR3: CATSDLQGGSYEQYF. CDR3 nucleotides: TGTGCCACCAGTGATTTGCAGGGGGGCAGCTACGAGCAGTACTTC.

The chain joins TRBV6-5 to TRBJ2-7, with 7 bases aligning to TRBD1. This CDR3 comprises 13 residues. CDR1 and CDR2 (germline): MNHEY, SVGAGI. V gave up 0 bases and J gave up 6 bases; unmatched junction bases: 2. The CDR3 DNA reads TGTGCCAGCAGTTACTCGACAGGGCGCGAGCAGTACTTC. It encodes CASSYSTGREQYF.

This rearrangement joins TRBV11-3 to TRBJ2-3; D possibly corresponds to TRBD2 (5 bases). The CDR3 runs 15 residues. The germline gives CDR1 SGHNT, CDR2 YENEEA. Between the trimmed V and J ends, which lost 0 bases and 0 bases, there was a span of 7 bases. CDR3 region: CASSLDGGSTDTQYF. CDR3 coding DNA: TGTGCCAGCAGCTTAGACGGCGGGAGCACAGATACGCAGTATTTT. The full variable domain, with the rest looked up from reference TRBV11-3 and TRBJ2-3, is EAGVVQSPRYKIIEKKQPVAFWCNPISGHNTLYWYLQNLGQGPELLIRYENEEAVDDSQLPKDRFSAERLKGVDSTLKIQPAELGDSAVYLCASSLDGGSTDTQYFGPGTRLTVL.

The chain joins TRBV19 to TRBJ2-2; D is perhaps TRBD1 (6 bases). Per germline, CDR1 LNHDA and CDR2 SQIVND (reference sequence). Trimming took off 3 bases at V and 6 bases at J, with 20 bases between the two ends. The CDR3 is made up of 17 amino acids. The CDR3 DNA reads TGTGCCAGTAGTATTCAGCAGGGGACCGGTCTCCCCGGGGAGCTGTTTTTT. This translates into CASSIQQGTGLPGELFF. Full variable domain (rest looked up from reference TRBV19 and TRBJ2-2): DGGITQSPKYLFRKEGQNVTLSCEQNLNHDAMYWYRQDPGQGLRLIYYSQIVNDFQKGDIAEGYSVSREKKESFPLTVTSAQKNPTAFYLCASSIQQGTGLPGELFFGEGSRLTVL.

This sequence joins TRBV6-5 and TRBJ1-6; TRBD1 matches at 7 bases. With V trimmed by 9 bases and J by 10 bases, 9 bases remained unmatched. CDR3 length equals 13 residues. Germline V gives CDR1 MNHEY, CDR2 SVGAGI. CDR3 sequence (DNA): TGTGCCAGTATGGGACAGTTTTTGTCACCCCTCCACTTT. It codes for CASMGQFLSPLHF.

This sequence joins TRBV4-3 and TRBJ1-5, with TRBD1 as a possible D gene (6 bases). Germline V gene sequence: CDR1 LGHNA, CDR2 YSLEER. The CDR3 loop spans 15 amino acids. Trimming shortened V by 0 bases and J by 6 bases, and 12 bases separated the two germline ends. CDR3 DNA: TGCGCCAGCAGCCAAGAGTACGGGGGGCTTCAGCCCCAGCATTTT. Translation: CASSQEYGGLQPQHF.

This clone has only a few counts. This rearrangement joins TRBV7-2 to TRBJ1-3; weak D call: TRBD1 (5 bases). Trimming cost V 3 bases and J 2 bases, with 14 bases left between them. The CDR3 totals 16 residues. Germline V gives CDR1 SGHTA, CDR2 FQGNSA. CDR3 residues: CASSFGGDPAGNTIYF. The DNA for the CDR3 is TGTGCCAGCAGCTTTGGAGGGGACCCAGCTGGAAACACCATATATTTT.

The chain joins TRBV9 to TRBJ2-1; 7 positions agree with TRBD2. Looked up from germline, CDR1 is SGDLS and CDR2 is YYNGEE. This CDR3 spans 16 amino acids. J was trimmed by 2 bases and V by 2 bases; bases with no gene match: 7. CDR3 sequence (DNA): TGTGCCAGCAGCGTGGACCGGCGGGAGCCCTACAATGAGCAGTTCTTC. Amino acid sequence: CASSVDRREPYNEQFF.

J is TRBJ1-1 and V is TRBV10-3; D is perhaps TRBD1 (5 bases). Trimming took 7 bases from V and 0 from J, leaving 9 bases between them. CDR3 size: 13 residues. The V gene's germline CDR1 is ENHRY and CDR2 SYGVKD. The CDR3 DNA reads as TGTGCCATCACGGCAGGGTTGAACACTGAAGCTTTCTTT. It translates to CAITAGLNTEAFF.

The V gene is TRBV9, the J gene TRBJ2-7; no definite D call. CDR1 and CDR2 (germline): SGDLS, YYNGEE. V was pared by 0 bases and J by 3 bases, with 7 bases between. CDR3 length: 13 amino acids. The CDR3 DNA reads TGTGCCAGCAGCGTAGGAAGCAACTACGAGCAGTACTTC. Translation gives CASSVGSNYEQYF.

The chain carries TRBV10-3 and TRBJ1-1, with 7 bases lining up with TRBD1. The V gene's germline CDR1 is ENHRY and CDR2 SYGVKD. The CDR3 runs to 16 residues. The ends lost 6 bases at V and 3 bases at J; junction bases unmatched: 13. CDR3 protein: CAIRPGGRAGDTEAFF. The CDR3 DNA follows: TGTGCCATCAGACCAGGGGGGAGAGCGGGAGACACTGAAGCTTTCTTT.

DNA of the CDR3: TGTGCCACCAGCGGACGTCGGGGCTCCTACGAGCAGTACTTC. This codes for CATSGRRGSYEQYF. The chain carries TRBV15 and TRBJ2-7; D possibly corresponds to TRBD2 (5 bases). V lost 5 bases and J lost 0, with 11 bases in between. In germline, CDR1 is LNHNV, CDR2 YYDKDF (reference sequence). The CDR3 is 14 amino acids.

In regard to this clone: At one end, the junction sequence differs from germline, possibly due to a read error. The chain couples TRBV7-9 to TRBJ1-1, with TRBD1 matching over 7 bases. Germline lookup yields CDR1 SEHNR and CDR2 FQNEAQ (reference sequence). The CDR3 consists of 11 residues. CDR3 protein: CASSIGTEKAF. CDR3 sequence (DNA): TGTGCCAGCAGCATCGGGACAGAGAAAGCCTTT.

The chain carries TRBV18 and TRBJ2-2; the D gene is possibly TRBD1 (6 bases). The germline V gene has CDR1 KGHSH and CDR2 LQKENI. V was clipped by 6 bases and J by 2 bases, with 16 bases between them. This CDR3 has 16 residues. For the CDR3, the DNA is TGTGCCAGCTCTCCCGTGAGACAGGTTAACACCGGGGAGCTGTTTTTT. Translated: CASSPVRQVNTGELFF. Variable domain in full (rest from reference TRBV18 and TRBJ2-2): NAGVMQNPRHLVRRRGQEARLRCSPMKGHSHVYWYRQLPEEGLKFMVYLQKENIIDESGMPKERFSAEFPKEGPSILRIQQVVRGDSAAYFCASSPVRQVNTGELFFGEGSRLTVL.

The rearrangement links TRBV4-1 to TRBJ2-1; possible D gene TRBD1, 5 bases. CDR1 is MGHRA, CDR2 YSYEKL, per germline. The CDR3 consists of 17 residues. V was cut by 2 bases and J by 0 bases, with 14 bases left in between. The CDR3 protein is CASSQIKGRDSYNEQFF. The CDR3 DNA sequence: TGCGCCAGCAGCCAAATAAAGGGCAGGGACTCCTACAATGAGCAGTTCTTC.

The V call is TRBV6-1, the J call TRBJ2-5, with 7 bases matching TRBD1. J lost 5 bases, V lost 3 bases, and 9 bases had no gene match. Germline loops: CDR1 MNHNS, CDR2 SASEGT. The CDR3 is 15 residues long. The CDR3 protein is CASSDLTGFAETQYF. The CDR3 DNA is TGTGCCAGCAGTGATCTGACAGGGTTTGCGGAGACCCAGTACTTC.

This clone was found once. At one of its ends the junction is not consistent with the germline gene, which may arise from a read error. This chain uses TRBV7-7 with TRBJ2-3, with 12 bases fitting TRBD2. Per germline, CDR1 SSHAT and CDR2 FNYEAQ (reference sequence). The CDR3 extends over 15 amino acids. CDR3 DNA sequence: TGTGCTAGCAGCGCGCAGACTAGCGGGGGAGATACGCAGTATTTT. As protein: CASSAQTSGGDTQYF.

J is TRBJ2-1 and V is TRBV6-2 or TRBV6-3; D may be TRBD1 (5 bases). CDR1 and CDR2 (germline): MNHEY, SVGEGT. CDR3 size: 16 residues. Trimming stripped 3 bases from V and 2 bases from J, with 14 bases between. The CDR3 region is CASSYSSTATYNEQFF. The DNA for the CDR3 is TGTGCCAGCAGTTATTCATCGACAGCAACCTACAATGAGCAGTTCTTC.